Described below is a single T cell receptor (beta chain) sequence and its context. Antigen unknown. Deletions cut 7 bases from V and 7 bases from J, with 14 bases between. The V gene's germline CDR1 is LNHDA and CDR2 SQIVND (reference sequence). This CDR3 spans 13 amino acids. The record originates from a study of circulating CD8 cells and anti-PD-1 response in melanoma. Study-wide background: Of 13 patients, seven got anti-PD-1 first and six had prior therapy. Points from the study as a whole: Diversity ranked highest in DNEG and lowest in TIGIT subsets. Experiments were generally run without replicates. Under 8% of TRB clonotypes were shared between subsets at M1.

Four subsets defined by PD-1 and/or TIGIT were sorted from live CD3+CD8+TCRalphabeta+ cells. Each library started from about 15 ng of total RNA using the QIAseq Immune Repertoire TCR panel. MiXCR, applied by TCRdb to the reads, yields one record per CDR3 protein. The sample holds approximately 800 distinct CDR3 sequences, around 10% seen once. The J gene is TRBJ2-1, the V gene TRBV19, with a possible D match to TRBD2 (5 bases). The TCR comes from a human donor with melanoma. The sample consisted of CD8+ T cells from PBMCs, taken at baseline or after one month of anti-PD-1 therapy (not recorded which). As DNA, the CDR3 is TGTGCCAGTACCGATATCACGGGAAATGAGCAGTTCTTC. This codes for CASTDITGNEQFF.